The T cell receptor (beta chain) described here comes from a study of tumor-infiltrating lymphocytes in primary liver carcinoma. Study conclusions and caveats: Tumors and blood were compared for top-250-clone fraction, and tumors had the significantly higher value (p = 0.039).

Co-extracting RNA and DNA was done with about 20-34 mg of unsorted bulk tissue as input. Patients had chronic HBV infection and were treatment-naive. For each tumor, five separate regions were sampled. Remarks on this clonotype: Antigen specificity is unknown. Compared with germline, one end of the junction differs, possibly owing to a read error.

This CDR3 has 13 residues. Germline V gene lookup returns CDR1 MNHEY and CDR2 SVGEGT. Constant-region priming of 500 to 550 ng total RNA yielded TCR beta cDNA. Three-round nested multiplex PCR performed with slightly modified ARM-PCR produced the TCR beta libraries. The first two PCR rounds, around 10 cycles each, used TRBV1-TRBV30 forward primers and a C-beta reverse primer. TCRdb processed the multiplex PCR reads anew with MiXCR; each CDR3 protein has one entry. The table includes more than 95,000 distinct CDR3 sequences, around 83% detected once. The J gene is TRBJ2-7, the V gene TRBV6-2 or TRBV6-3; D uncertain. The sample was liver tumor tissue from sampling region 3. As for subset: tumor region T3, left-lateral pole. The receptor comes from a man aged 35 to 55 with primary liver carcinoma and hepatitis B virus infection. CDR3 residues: CASNYEVLYDQYF. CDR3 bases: TGTGCCAGCAATTACGAGGTACTCTACGATCAGTACTTC.